The 27 T cell receptor beta chains below all came from one sample that was sequenced in a study of T cells in Graves' hyperthyroidism and ophthalmopathy. Authors of the study amplified TCR beta CDR3 regions from RNA transcripts. Primed by the HTBI set, a first-round RT-PCR was run on the TCR CDR3. TCRdb fed the multiplex PCR reads into MiXCR, producing one record per CDR3 protein. The sample carries about 620,000 distinct CDR3 sequences, about 16% recorded once. Sequenced: blood. The source is a woman in her 30s with Graves' hyperthyroidism.

The chain carries TRBV30 and TRBJ1-5; 7 bases map to TRBD1. Unmatched junction bases numbered 18, after V lost 5 bases and J lost 2 bases. The germline V gene encodes CDR1 GTSNPN and CDR2 SVGIG (reference sequence). CDR3 length: 18 amino acids. DNA for the CDR3: TGTGCCTGGCAGGGGGGGGCAAAGGGAGTGTCCGGCAATCAGCCCCAGCATTTT. Residues: CAWQGGAKGVSGNQPQHF.

The chain combines TRBV9 with TRBJ2-3, with 10 bases fitting TRBD2. CDR3 length: 15 residues. Trimming cost V 6 bases and J 2 bases; bases outside gene matches: 6. Germline CDR1 and CDR2: SGDLS and YYNGEE. The CDR3: CASNSGRAPTDTQYF. Here the CDR3 DNA reads TGTGCCAGCAACAGCGGGAGGGCACCCACAGATACGCAGTATTTT.

This clonotype showed up many times. The V gene is TRBV9, the J gene TRBJ2-7, with TRBD1 as a possible D gene (6 bases). Germline CDR1 is SGDLS and CDR2 is YYNGEE. Trimming removed 3 bases at V and 3 bases at J, with 13 bases between. This CDR3 spans 14 amino acids. CDR3 residues: CASSAYKTGYEQYF. The CDR3 nucleotides read TGTGCCAGCAGCGCTTATAAGACAGGCTACGAGCAGTACTTC.

This clonotype has a count of ten or more. The V gene is TRBV28, the J gene TRBJ2-7; tentatively, D is TRBD1 (5 bases). Per the germline V gene, CDR1 is MDHEN and CDR2 is SYDVKM. V lost 7 bases to trimming and J lost 3 bases, with 7 bases between them. This CDR3 comprises 11 residues. CDR3 bases: TGTGCCAGCATGACAGTCTACGAGCAGTACTTC. Amino acids: CASMTVYEQYF. The full variable domain, rest sourced from reference TRBV28 and TRBJ2-7, is DVKVTQSSRYLVKRTGEKVFLECVQDMDHENMFWYRQDPGLGLRLIYFSYDVKMKEKGDIPEGYSVSREKKERFSLILESASTNQTSMYLCASMTVYEQYFGPGTRLTVT.

This clonotype was seen a few times. The chain is built from TRBV29-1 and TRBJ1-1; no definite D call. The germline CDR1 and CDR2 sequences are SQVTM and ANQGSEA. The CDR3 totals 12 residues. Trimming removed 1 base from V and 5 bases from J, with 8 bases in between. The CDR3 DNA sequence: TGCAGCGTTGAAGGGGTTGCGACTGAAGCTTTCTTT. This encodes CSVEGVATEAFF.

The V gene is TRBV20-1, the J gene TRBJ2-7; D might be TRBD1 or TRBD2, each matching 5 bases. V was shortened by 4 bases and J by 6 bases, with 16 bases between the two germline ends. Germline CDR1 DFQATT, CDR2 SNEGSKA (reference sequence). The CDR3 totals 13 residues. The CDR3 here is CSAIGDGIGEQYF. The DNA of the CDR3 is TGCAGTGCTATCGGGGACGGGATAGGCGAGCAGTACTTC.

This clonotype appeared a few times. For the CDR3, the DNA is TGTGCCAGCAGCTTAGAATTGAGGCGAGGCTACACCTTC. Translated, it gives CASSLELRRGYTF. V gene TRBV7-2 combines with J gene TRBJ1-2; D gene uncertain. From germline, CDR1 is SGHTA and CDR2 FQGNSA. The CDR3 sequence is 13 residues long. Trimming shortened V by 1 base and J by 8 bases, and 11 bases separated the two germline ends.

This clonotype showed up many times. The chain links TRBV12-3 or TRBV12-4 to TRBJ2-3; unclear D gene. V was clipped by 1 base and J by 13 bases, with 12 bases between them. The CDR3 totals 12 residues. CDR3 sequence (DNA): TGTGCCAGCAGTTTAGGTGGGCAGCCAAAGTATTTT. This sequence encodes CASSLGGQPKYF.

In its sample, this clonotype was seen many times. CDR3 coding DNA: TGTGCCAGCAGTTCACGACTAGCGGGAGAAAATAATGAGCAGTTCTTC. Protein sequence: CASSSRLAGENNEQFF. The V and J genes are TRBV28 and TRBJ2-1, with 12 bases fitting TRBD2. The germline V gene encodes CDR1 MDHEN and CDR2 SYDVKM. V lost 4 bases to trimming and J lost 7 bases; unmatched junction nucleotides: 8. This CDR3 contains 16 residues.

V gene TRBV28 combines with J gene TRBJ2-7; D possibly matches TRBD1 or TRBD2 (6 bases each). Germline CDR1 reads MDHEN; CDR2 reads SYDVKM. Trimming shortened V by 5 bases and J by 0 bases, and 20 bases separated the two germline ends. CDR3 size: 17 residues. CDR3 bases: TGTGCCAGCAGTAGGGGGTTTGGAGGCGGGGACTCCTACGAGCAGTACTTC. Its translation is CASSRGFGGGDSYEQYF.

This clonotype occurred many times. The gene calls are TRBV12-3 or TRBV12-4 and TRBJ1-5; no reliable D call. The V end was cut by 3 bases, the J end by 7 bases, with 7 bases between. The length of the CDR3 is 12 residues. CDR3 DNA: TGTGCCAGCAGTTTTAATCCCCAGCCCCAGCATTTT. This gives the protein CASSFNPQPQHF.

This clonotype occurred many times. This chain links TRBV28 with TRBJ2-1; D uncertain. The CDR3 runs 14 residues. Trimming shortened V by 3 bases and J by 0 bases, and 6 bases separated the two germline ends. Germline CDR1 and CDR2: MDHEN and SYDVKM. Here the CDR3 DNA reads TGTGCCAGCAGTTTCGGAGTCTCCTACAATGAGCAGTTCTTC. It encodes CASSFGVSYNEQFF.

This clonotype was detected ten times or more. The chain combines TRBV7-3 with TRBJ2-1; TRBD2 matches at 7 bases. Germline trimming cut 5 bases from V and 4 bases from J; bases unmatched to any gene: 11. The CDR3 extends over 16 amino acids. Germline lookup yields CDR1 SGHTA and CDR2 FQGTGA. The CDR3 DNA sequence: TGTGCCAGCAGCAAAACCACTGGCGGGAGTTACAATGAGCAGTTCTTC. Translating it yields CASSKTTGGSYNEQFF.

V gene TRBV12-3 or TRBV12-4 combines with J gene TRBJ2-5, with D possibly being TRBD2 (6 bases). The CDR3 is 16 residues long. The V gene lost 5 bases and the J gene lost 2 bases, with 18 bases spanning the gap. This chain's CDR3 is CASSPPHAGTQETQYF. The CDR3, as DNA: TGTGCCAGCAGTCCGCCGCATGCAGGGACTCAAGAGACCCAGTACTTC.

V is TRBV28 and J is TRBJ1-2; maybe TRBD1 (5 bases). The V end was cut by 6 bases, the J end by 4 bases, with 15 bases between. The CDR3 runs 14 residues. Germline values: CDR1 MDHEN, CDR2 SYDVKM. CDR3 sequence reads: CASRESGGSYGYTF. The CDR3 nucleotides read TGTGCCAGCAGGGAATCTGGGGGGAGCTATGGCTACACCTTC.

This chain links TRBV7-9 with TRBJ2-7; D is possibly TRBD2 (6 bases). Germline loops: CDR1 SEHNR, CDR2 FQNEAQ (reference sequence). The CDR3 has 17 amino acids. V dropped 3 bases and J dropped 6 bases, with 24 bases sitting between them. The CDR3 DNA reads TGTGCCAGCAGCTTGATCCCCAGCGTAGCGGCCAGAGGCGAGCAGTACTTC. It encodes CASSLIPSVAARGEQYF.

This chain links TRBV15 with TRBJ2-5, with 8 nucleotides matching TRBD1. This CDR3 spans 15 amino acids. Germline CDR1 reads LNHNV; CDR2 reads YYDKDF (reference sequence). V gave up 5 bases and J gave up 1 base; unmatched junction bases: 6. CDR3 amino acids: CATSGDDRGQETQYF. CDR3 nucleotide sequence: TGTGCCACCAGCGGGGACGACAGGGGCCAAGAGACCCAGTACTTC.

This clonotype came up many times. The V call is TRBV3-1, the J call TRBJ2-3, with 11 bases matching TRBD2. Germline V CDR1 and CDR2: LGHDT, YNNKEL (reference sequence). CDR3 size: 19 residues. Trimming took 1 base from V and 1 from J; bases not matched to a gene: 10. CDR3 nucleotides: TGTGCCAGCAGCCAAGGTTCACTAGCGGGAGTGGGCGGCACAGATACGCAGTATTTT. Translation gives CASSQGSLAGVGGTDTQYF.

V is TRBV5-6 and J is TRBJ1-2, with no clear D. The CDR3 consists of 11 residues. CDR1 is SGHDT and CDR2 is YYEEEE in the germline V gene. V gave up 4 bases and J gave up 7 bases, with 8 bases separating them. The CDR3 region has the DNA TGTGCCAGCAGCCTAAAAAGTGGCTACACCTTC. Its protein product is CASSLKSGYTF.

This clonotype appeared many times. V and J are TRBV5-5 and TRBJ1-6, with D tentatively TRBD1 (5 bases). The CDR3 contains 16 residues. Germline V gene data show CDR1 as SGHKS and CDR2 as YYEKEE (reference sequence). The ends were cut back, 2 bases at V and 7 bases at J, with 16 bases in the middle. The chain's CDR3 is CASSFVPAGSNSPLHF. CDR3 coding DNA: TGTGCCAGCAGCTTCGTCCCAGCAGGGAGCAATTCACCCCTCCACTTT.

This clonotype was picked up many times. The chain has TRBV7-3 and TRBJ1-2; D call uncertain. The CDR3 totals 15 residues. Trimming removed 6 bases at V and 4 bases at J, with 18 bases between. Germline CDR1 reads SGHTA; CDR2 reads FQGTGA. For the CDR3, the DNA is TGTGCCAGCAGTATTACCCCGGATGCCCCCTATGGCTACACCTTC. Amino acid sequence: CASSITPDAPYGYTF.

The sample holds many counts of this clonotype. This chain links TRBV6-1 with TRBJ2-7; D is perhaps TRBD2 (6 bases). The CDR3 sequence is 14 residues long. The germline V and J ends were trimmed by 7 bases and 4 bases, with 17 bases remaining between them. CDR1 is MNHNS, CDR2 SASEGT, per germline. CDR3 amino acids: CASMNLGEAYEQYF. The CDR3 DNA sequence: TGTGCCAGCATGAATCTGGGGGAGGCGTACGAGCAGTACTTC.

This clonotype was recorded only once. The chain employs TRBV19 and TRBJ1-2, with D perhaps matching TRBD1 (5 bases). Germline values: CDR1 LNHDA, CDR2 SQIVND (reference sequence). The length of the CDR3 is 15 residues. V was clipped by 5 bases and J by 3 bases, with 16 bases between them. In DNA form, the CDR3 reads TGTGCCAGTAGTCCCGCGGGGGGGACCGACTATGGCTACACCTTC. Translating gives CASSPAGGTDYGYTF.

CDR3 DNA: TGTGCCAGCGCAATGCAGGCTAACACCGGGGAGCTGTTTTTT. This gives the protein CASAMQANTGELFF. The chain is built from TRBV25-1 and TRBJ2-2, with D unresolved. The CDR3 covers 14 residues. Trimming removed 8 bases at V and 2 bases at J, with 12 bases between. Per germline, CDR1 MGHDK and CDR2 SYGVNS.

The rearrangement uses TRBV11-3 and TRBJ1-5, with 9 bases identical to TRBD1. The CDR3 extends over 14 amino acids. After removal of 5 bases from V and 4 bases from J, the junction contained 3 bases not matched to a gene. The germline V gene encodes CDR1 SGHNT and CDR2 YENEEA. The CDR3 nucleotides read TGTGCCAGCAGCAACGACAGGGGGAATCAGCCCCAGCATTTT. It specifies CASSNDRGNQPQHF.

Turning to this clonotype: Since a much larger clone is just one base distant, this may be a read error. This chain joins TRBV6-1 and TRBJ1-5; D is unresolved. The germline V gene encodes CDR1 MNHNS and CDR2 SASEGT. This CDR3 region has 14 residues. The CDR3 nucleotides read TGTGCCAGCAGTGGTGGCAGCACCAATCGGCCCCAGCATTTT. This codes for CASSGGSTNRPQHF.

This clonotype was counted only a few times. The chain recombines TRBV2 with TRBJ2-2; TRBD2 agrees at 7 bases. This CDR3 spans 14 amino acids. Germline V gives CDR1 SNHLY, CDR2 FYNNEI. CDR3 in amino acids: CVAILADNTGELFF. The DNA of the CDR3 is TGTGTCGCTATTCTAGCGGATAACACCGGGGAGCTGTTTTTT.